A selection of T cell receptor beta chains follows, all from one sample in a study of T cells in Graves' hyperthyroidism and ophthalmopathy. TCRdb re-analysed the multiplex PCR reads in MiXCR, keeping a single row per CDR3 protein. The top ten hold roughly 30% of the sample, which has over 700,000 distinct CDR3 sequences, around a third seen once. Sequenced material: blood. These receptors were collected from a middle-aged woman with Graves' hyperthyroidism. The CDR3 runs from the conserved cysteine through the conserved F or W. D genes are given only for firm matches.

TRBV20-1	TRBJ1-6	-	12	CSARAGGSPLHF
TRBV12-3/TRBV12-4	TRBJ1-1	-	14	CASTAASANTEAFF
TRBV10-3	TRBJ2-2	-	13	CAISEDSSGELFF
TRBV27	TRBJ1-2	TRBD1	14	CASSFVGQGYGYTF
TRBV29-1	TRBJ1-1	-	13	CSVEGVGNTEAFF
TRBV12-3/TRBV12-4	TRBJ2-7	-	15	CASSFAGLAPNEQYF
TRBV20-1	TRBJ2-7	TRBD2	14	CSARTSGTSYEQYF
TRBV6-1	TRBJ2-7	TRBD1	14	CASSERTGVYEQYF
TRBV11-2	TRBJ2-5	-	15	CASSDPLRSVQTQYF
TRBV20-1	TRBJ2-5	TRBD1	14	CSARVTGADRTQYF
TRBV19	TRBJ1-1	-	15	CASSLQGLLNTEAFF
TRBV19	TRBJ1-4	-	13	CASNRATNEKLFF
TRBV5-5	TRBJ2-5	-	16	CASMVYQGRIQETQYF
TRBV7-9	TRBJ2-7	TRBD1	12	CASSSTGLEQYF
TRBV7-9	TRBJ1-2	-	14	CASSFDSADYGYTF
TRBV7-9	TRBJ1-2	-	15	CASSKIGDLDYGYTF
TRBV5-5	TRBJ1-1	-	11	CASSSPVAAFF
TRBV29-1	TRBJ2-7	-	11	CSVGTGHEQYF
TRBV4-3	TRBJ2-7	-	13	CASSQKQGDEQYF
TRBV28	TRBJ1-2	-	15	CASSPLEEANYGYTF
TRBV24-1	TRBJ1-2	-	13	CATSDPQGRGCTF
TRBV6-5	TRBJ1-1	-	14	CASCGNSMNTEAFF
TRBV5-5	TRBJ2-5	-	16	CASSLAAGVLEGTQYF
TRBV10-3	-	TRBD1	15	CAISDNRGSSNEQFF
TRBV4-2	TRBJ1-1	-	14	CASSQGPLGTEAFF
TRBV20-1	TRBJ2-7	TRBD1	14	CSAKGATGAYEQYF
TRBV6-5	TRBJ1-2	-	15	CAGSYSPTGTRGYTF
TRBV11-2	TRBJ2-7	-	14	CASSLTDLSYEQYF
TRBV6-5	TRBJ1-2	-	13	CASTRGGLYGYTF
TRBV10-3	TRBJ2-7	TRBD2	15	CATKYVAGVSDEQYF
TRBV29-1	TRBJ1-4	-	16	CSVVEQGDPTNEKLFF
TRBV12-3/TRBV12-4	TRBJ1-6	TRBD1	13	CASNSDRASPLHF
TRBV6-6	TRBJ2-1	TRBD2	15	CASSRTAGERDEQFF
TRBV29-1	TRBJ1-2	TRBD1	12	CSVYRGSYGYTF
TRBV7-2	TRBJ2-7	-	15	CASSLTGLGTHEQYF
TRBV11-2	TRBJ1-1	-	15	CASSVNPGGGTEAFF
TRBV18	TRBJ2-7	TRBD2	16	CASSTGTLAGFREQYF
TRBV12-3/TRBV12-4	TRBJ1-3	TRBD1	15	CASRDDREFRNTIYF
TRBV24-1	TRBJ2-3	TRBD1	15	CATSELDRGADTQYF
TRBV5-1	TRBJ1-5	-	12	CASSKDFEPQHF
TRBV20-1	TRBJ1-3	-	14	CSAKFTSPRNTIYF
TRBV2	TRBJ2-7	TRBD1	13	CASSFGTGGPLYF
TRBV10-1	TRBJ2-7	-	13	CASSSGTLYEQYF
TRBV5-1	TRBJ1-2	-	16	CASSLAGDGQPYGYTF
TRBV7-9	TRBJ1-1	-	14	CASSLMGGGTEAFF
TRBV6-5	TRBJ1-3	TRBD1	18	CASSYSMRGLFSGNTIYF
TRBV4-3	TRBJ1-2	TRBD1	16	CASSPQQGELSYSYTF
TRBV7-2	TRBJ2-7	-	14	CASSGISSSYEQYF
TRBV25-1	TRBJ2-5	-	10	CASMAETQYF
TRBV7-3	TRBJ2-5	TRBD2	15	CASSLGGGAGETQYF
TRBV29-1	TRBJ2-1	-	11	CSVARVNEQFF
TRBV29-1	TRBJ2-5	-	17	CSLGGPLGSFSRETQYF
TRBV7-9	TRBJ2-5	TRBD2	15	CASSLYGGAGETQYF
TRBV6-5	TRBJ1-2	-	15	CASSYSRDGGFDYTF
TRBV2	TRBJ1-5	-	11	CASRSGTAQHF
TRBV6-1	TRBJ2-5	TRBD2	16	CASRNSGSFLLETQYF